The 2 T cell receptor beta chains below were found in one sample sequenced in a study of kidney transplant recipient with SARS-CoV-2 infection. TCRdb passed the reads through MiXCR, listing each CDR3 protein once. The sample records about 250,000 distinct CDR3 sequences, 25% to 35% being singletons. Sequenced here: a blood sample, sampled at baseline and on day 111 from a kidney transplant recipient. The receptor set was obtained from a male patient aged 25-45 years who had COVID-19 and was a kidney transplant recipient. Some T cells may arise from the graft donor.

This clonotype was detected ten times or more. The chain links TRBV14 to TRBJ1-5; D gene ambiguous. The germline V gene encodes CDR1 SGHDN and CDR2 FVKESK. V lost 0 bases and J lost 6, with 6 bases in between. The CDR3 is 13 residues long. CDR3 amino acids: CASSQDWGQPQHF. DNA for the CDR3: TGTGCCAGCAGCCAAGATTGGGGTCAGCCCCAGCATTTT. Drawing the rest from reference TRBV14 and TRBJ1-5, the complete variable domain is EAGVTQFPSHSVIEKGQTVTLRCDPISGHDNLYWYRRVMGKEIKFLLHFVKESKQDESGMPNNRFLAERTGGTYSTLKVQPAELEDSGVYFCASSQDWGQPQHFGDGTRLSIL.

This clonotype was picked up many times. The rearrangement uses TRBV5-1 and TRBJ1-6; TRBD1 agrees at 8 bases. The V and J ends lost 4 bases and 5 bases, in that order; junction bases with no gene match: 5. This CDR3 spans 15 amino acids. The germline CDR1 and CDR2 sequences are SGHRS and YFSETQ. DNA of the CDR3: TGCGCCAGCAGCGCCTCGGGACAGGATAATTCACCCCTCCACTTT. Translating it yields CASSASGQDNSPLHF.